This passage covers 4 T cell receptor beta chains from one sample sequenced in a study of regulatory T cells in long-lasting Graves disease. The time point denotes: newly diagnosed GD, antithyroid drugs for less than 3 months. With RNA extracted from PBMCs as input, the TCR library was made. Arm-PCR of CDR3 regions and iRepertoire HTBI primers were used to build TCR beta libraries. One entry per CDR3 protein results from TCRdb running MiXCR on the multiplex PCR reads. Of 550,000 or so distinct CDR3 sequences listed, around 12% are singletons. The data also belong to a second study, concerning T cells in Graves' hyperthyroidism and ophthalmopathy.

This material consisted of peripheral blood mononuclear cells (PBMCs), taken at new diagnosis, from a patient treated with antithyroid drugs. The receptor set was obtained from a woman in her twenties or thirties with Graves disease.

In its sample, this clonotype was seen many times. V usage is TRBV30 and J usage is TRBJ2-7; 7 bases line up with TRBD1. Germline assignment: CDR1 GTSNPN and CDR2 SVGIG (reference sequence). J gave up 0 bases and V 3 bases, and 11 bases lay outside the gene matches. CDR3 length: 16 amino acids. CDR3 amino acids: CAWSKDRRLSSYEQYF. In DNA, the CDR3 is TGTGCCTGGAGCAAGGACAGGAGATTAAGCTCCTACGAGCAGTACTTC. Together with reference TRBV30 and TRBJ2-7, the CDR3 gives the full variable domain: SQTIHQWPATLVQPVGSPLSLECTVEGTSNPNLYWYRQAAGRGLQLLFYSVGIGQISSEVPQNLSASRPQDRQFILSSKKLLLSDSGFYLCAWSKDRRLSSYEQYFGPGTRLTVT.

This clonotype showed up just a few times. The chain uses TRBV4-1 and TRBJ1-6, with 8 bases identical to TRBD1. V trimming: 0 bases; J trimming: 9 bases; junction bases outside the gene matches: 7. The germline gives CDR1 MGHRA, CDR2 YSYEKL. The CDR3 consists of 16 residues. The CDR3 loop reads CASSQDRGQVGSPLHF. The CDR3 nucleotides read TGCGCCAGCAGCCAAGATCGGGGACAGGTTGGTTCACCCCTCCACTTT.

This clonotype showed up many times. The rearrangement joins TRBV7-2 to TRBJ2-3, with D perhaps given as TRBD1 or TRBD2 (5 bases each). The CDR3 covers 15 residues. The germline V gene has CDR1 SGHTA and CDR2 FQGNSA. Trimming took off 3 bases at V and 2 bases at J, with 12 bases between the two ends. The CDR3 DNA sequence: TGTGCCAGCAGCTTTAACTCCGGGGCCACAGATACGCAGTATTTT. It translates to CASSFNSGATDTQYF.

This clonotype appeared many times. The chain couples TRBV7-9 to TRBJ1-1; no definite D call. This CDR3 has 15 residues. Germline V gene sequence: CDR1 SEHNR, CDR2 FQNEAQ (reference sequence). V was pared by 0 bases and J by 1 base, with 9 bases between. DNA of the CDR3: TGTGCCAGCAGCTTAGCGGACGGCCGGAACACTGAAGCTTTCTTT. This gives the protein CASSLADGRNTEAFF.